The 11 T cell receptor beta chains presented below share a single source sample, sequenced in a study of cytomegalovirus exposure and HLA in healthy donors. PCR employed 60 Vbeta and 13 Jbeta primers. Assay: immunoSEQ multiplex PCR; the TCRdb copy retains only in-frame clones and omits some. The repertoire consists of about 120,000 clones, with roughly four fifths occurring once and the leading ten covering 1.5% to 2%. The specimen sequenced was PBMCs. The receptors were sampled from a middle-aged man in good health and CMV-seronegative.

This CDR3 is CASSRAGGAESPLHF. The CDR3 DNA reads as TGTGCCAGCTCAAGAGCCGGGGGGGCAGAGTCACCCCTCCACTTT. This chain links TRBV18 with TRBJ1-6, with D possibly matching TRBD1 (6 bases). Trimming left V 5 bases short and J 10 bases short, with 18 bases between. Germline CDR1 is KGHSH and CDR2 is LQKENI. The CDR3 contains 15 residues.

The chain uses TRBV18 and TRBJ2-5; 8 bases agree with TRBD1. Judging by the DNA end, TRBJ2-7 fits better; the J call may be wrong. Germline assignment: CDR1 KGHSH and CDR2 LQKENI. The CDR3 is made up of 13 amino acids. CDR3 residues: CASSRQGTYEQYF. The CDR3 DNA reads TGTGCCAGCTCACGACAGGGGACCTACGAGCAGTACTTC.

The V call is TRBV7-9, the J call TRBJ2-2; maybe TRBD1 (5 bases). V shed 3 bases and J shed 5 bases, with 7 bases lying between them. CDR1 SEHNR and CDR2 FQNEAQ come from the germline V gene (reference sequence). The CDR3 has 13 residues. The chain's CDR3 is CASSFRVTGELFF. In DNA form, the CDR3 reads TGTGCCAGCAGCTTCAGGGTAACCGGGGAGCTGTTTTTT.

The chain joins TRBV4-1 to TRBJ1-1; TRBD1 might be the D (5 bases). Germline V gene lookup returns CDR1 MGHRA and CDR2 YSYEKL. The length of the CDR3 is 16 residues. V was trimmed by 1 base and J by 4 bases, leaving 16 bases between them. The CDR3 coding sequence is TGCGCCAGCAGCCAAGTGGGCGGGGGAATAAGCACTGAAGCTTTCTTT. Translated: CASSQVGGGISTEAFF.

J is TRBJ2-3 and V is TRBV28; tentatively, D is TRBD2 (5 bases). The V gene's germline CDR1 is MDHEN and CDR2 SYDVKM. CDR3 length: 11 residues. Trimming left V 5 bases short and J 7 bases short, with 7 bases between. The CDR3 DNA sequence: TGTGCCAGCAGTGGGAGTTATACGCAGTATTTT. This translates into CASSGSYTQYF.

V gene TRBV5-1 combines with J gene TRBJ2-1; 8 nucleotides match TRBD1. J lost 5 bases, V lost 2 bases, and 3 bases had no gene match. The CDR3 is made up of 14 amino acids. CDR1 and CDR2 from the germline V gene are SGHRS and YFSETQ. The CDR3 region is CASSLLTGDNEQFF. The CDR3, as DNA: TGCGCCAGCAGCTTACTGACAGGGGACAATGAGCAGTTCTTC.

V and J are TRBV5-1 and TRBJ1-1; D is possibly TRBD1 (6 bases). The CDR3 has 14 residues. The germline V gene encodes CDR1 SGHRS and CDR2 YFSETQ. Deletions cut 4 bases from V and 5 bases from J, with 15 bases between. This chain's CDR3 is CASSPDSGGTEAFF. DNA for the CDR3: TGCGCCAGCAGCCCGGACAGTGGAGGAACTGAAGCTTTCTTT.

In DNA form, the CDR3 reads TGTGCCAGCAGCTTGGCAAGCGGCCAAGAGACCCAGTACTTC. Protein sequence: CASSLASGQETQYF. The chain carries TRBV13 and TRBJ2-5, with a weak D call TRBD2 (5 bases). This CDR3 comprises 14 residues. The germline CDR1 and CDR2 sequences are PRHDT and FYEKMQ (reference sequence). V gave up 3 bases and J gave up 1 base, with 9 bases separating them.

The CDR3 DNA follows: TGTGCCAGTAGTATAGCAACCGGACGGGGCGGGGAGCTGTTTTTT. Translation gives CASSIATGRGGELFF. The gene calls are TRBV19 and TRBJ2-2, with D possibly matching TRBD2 (5 bases). The CDR3 extends over 15 amino acids. Trimming pared 1 base from V and 7 bases from J, leaving 13 bases between. Germline loops: CDR1 LNHDA, CDR2 SQIVND (reference sequence).

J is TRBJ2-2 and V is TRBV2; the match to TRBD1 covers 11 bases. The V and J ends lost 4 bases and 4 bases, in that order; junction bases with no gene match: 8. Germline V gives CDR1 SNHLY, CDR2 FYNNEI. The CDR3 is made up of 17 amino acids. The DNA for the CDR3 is TGTGCCAGCAGTGCTATTATGGGACAGGGGGGCACCGGGGAGCTGTTTTTT. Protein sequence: CASSAIMGQGGTGELFF.

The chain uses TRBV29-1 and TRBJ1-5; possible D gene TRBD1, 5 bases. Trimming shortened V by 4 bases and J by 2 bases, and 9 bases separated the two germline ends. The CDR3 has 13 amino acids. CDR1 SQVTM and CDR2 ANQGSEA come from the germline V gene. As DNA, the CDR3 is TGCAGCGTTGCGGGGGTGGGCAATCAGCCCCAGCATTTT. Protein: CSVAGVGNQPQHF.